One sample yielded the 31 T cell receptor beta chains listed below, sequenced in a study of T cell repertoires in aging, cancer and after chemotherapy. TRB rearrangements spanning V, D and J were amplified using mixed TRB-A/B primers. TCRdb recomputed calls from the multiplex PCR reads with MiXCR, one row per CDR3 protein. The data hold roughly 12,000 distinct CDR3 sequences, with 35% observed a single time. Amplification of TCR beta used genomic DNA extracted from peripheral blood. The sample taken for sequencing was blood. The source of these receptors is a human donor in good health. The donor label of this sample is uncertain.

The chain employs TRBV19 and TRBJ2-5; D is uncertain. The V end was cut by 6 bases, the J end by 3 bases, with 8 bases between. Per germline, CDR1 LNHDA and CDR2 SQIVND (reference sequence). The CDR3 is made up of 12 amino acids. CDR3 amino acids: CASRGVKETQYF. The CDR3 nucleotides read TGTGCCAGTAGAGGCGTTAAAGAGACCCAGTACTTC.

The gene calls are TRBV30 and TRBJ1-1; no clear D. V lost 3 bases and J lost 6, with 14 bases in between. Looked up from germline, CDR1 is GTSNPN and CDR2 is SVGIG (reference sequence). The CDR3 runs 13 residues. The CDR3 DNA reads TGTGCCTGGAGGGCGGGCAGTGAATCTGAAGCTTTCTTT. Its protein product is CAWRAGSESEAFF.

The sample holds a few counts of this clonotype. The chain has TRBV6-5 and TRBJ2-3, with unresolved D. Deletions cut 4 bases from V and 2 bases from J, with 25 bases between. CDR1 and CDR2 (germline): MNHEY, SVGAGI. The CDR3 length is 19 residues. CDR3 in amino acids: CASSSPPSNEAVLTDTQYF. The CDR3 coding sequence is TGTGCCAGCAGTTCTCCTCCGTCGAATGAGGCCGTGCTCACAGATACGCAGTATTTT.

By sample fraction, this clonotype is medium-sized (0.01 to 0.1%). The J gene is TRBJ1-6, the V gene TRBV30, with no clear D. Trimming left V 0 bases short and J 9 bases short, with 3 bases between. Germline CDR1 and CDR2: GTSNPN and SVGIG (reference sequence). The CDR3 sequence is 11 residues long. The CDR3 is CAWSVGSPLHF. Written as DNA, the CDR3 is TGTGCCTGGAGTGTAGGTTCACCCCTCCACTTT.

This clonotype was detected only a few times. This chain links TRBV6-5 with TRBJ1-2, with 9 bases identical to TRBD1. The germline CDR1 and CDR2 sequences are MNHEY and SVGAGI. V dropped 2 bases and J dropped 7; count of bases not matched to a gene: 2. The CDR3 extends over 13 amino acids. DNA of the CDR3: TGTGCCAGCAGTTACACGACAGGGGGTGGCTACACCTTC. It encodes CASSYTTGGGYTF.

V is TRBV7-6 and J is TRBJ2-1; 9 bases align to TRBD2. The CDR3 loop spans 17 amino acids. In germline, CDR1 is SGHVS, CDR2 FNYEAQ. V was clipped by 5 bases and J by 5 bases; unmatched bases: 13. The CDR3 loop is CASSPVRRGGLHNEQFF. The CDR3 coding sequence is TGTGCCAGCAGCCCCGTACGGCGGGGGGGACTTCACAATGAGCAGTTCTTC.

This chain joins TRBV12-3 or TRBV12-4 and TRBJ1-6; no definite D call. The CDR3 extends over 15 amino acids. The V end was cut by 3 bases, the J end by 9 bases, with 15 bases between. The CDR3, as DNA: TGTGCCAGCAGTTTGGCAGCCCCGCCGGGTTCACCCCTCCACTTT. Amino acids: CASSLAAPPGSPLHF.

This clonotype was observed a few times. The chain has TRBV6-5 and TRBJ1-1; 9 nucleotides match TRBD1. Germline loops: CDR1 MNHEY, CDR2 SVGAGI. This CDR3 has 13 residues. V lost 6 bases and J lost 6; bases outside the gene matches: 5. The CDR3: CASRRDRDAEAFF. In nucleotides, the CDR3 is TGTGCCAGCAGGCGGGACAGGGACGCTGAAGCTTTCTTT.

By its share, this clonotype is medium-sized. The chain uses TRBV29-1 and TRBJ2-3; D not certain. Germline V CDR1 and CDR2: SQVTM, ANQGSEA. The ends were cut back, 6 bases at V and 5 bases at J, with 6 bases in the middle. The CDR3 is 10 amino acids. The CDR3 DNA reads TGCAGCGTCAACCTAGATACGCAGTATTTT. Translating gives CSVNLDTQYF.

The J gene is TRBJ2-1, the V gene TRBV6-4; unclear D gene. Germline V gives CDR1 MRHNA, CDR2 SNTAGT. The V and J ends lost 2 bases and 2 bases respectively, with 10 bases between them. This CDR3 is built from 15 residues. The DNA for the CDR3 is TGTGCCAGCAGTGACGCGACTGGCACCTACAATGAGCAGTTCTTC. Protein: CASSDATGTYNEQFF.

V is TRBV7-2 and J is TRBJ2-1; 7 bases are shared with TRBD2. Trimming removed 5 bases from V and 7 bases from J; junction bases left unmatched: 11. The V gene's germline CDR1 is SGHTA and CDR2 FQGNSA. The CDR3 totals 15 residues. The CDR3 protein is CASSPLRTSINEQFF. CDR3 coding DNA: TGTGCCAGCAGCCCCCTGAGGACTAGTATAAATGAGCAGTTCTTC.

The J gene is TRBJ2-7, the V gene TRBV30; perhaps TRBD2 as D (6 bases). CDR3 length: 13 amino acids. Germline values: CDR1 GTSNPN, CDR2 SVGIG (reference sequence). Trimming took 8 bases from V and 3 from J, leaving 17 bases between them. CDR3 sequence reads: CAGDGGFDYEQYF. The CDR3 DNA follows: TGTGCCGGAGATGGGGGGTTTGACTACGAGCAGTACTTC. Combining the CDR3 with reference TRBV30 and TRBJ2-7 gives the whole variable domain SQTIHQWPATLVQPVGSPLSLECTVEGTSNPNLYWYRQAAGRGLQLLFYSVGIGQISSEVPQNLSASRPQDRQFILSSKKLLLSDSGFYLCAGDGGFDYEQYFGPGTRLTVT.

The rearrangement links TRBV5-6 to TRBJ2-7; possible D gene TRBD2, 6 bases. CDR1 is SGHDT, CDR2 YYEEEE, per germline. This CDR3 spans 13 amino acids. V lost 3 bases and J 5 bases, leaving 12 bases between the germline ends. Here the CDR3 reads CASSSAKRDEQYF. The CDR3 region has the DNA TGTGCCAGCAGCTCAGCCAAGCGGGACGAGCAGTACTTC.

This clonotype showed up just a few times. This chain joins TRBV6-5 and TRBJ1-6; no reliable D call. CDR1 and CDR2 (germline): MNHEY, SVGAGI. The V gene lost 6 bases and the J gene lost 6 bases, with 15 bases spanning the gap. The CDR3 extends over 15 amino acids. This CDR3 reads CASRLNWRGNSPLHF. The CDR3 bases are TGTGCCAGCAGACTGAATTGGCGTGGTAATTCACCCCTCCACTTT.

This clonotype qualifies as medium-sized. The gene calls are TRBV15 and TRBJ2-7; tentative D call: TRBD2 (6 bases). The CDR3 is 13 residues long. Germline CDR1 and CDR2: LNHNV and YYDKDF (reference sequence). V lost 3 bases and J 8 bases, leaving 14 bases between the germline ends. CDR3 region: CATSSGTPPKQYF. The CDR3 region has the DNA TGTGCCACCAGCAGCGGGACTCCACCAAAGCAGTACTTC.

This clonotype was detected only a few times. V gene TRBV5-4 combines with J gene TRBJ1-2; D is ambiguous. Per germline, CDR1 SGHNT and CDR2 YYREEE (reference sequence). Trimming shortened V by 4 bases and J by 12 bases, and 19 bases separated the two germline ends. The CDR3 spans 13 residues. The CDR3 spells CASSLGMADVDTF. The DNA for the CDR3 is TGTGCCAGCAGCCTTGGAATGGCGGACGTAGACACCTTC.

The rearrangement links TRBV15 to TRBJ1-1, with D unclear. The CDR3 spans 15 residues. Germline CDR1 LNHNV, CDR2 YYDKDF (reference sequence). With 0 bases removed from V and 5 bases from J, the gap between germline ends came to 13 bases. The CDR3 is CATSRDMGFGTEAFF. CDR3 sequence (DNA): TGTGCCACCAGCAGAGATATGGGCTTCGGGACTGAAGCTTTCTTT. Full variable domain (rest looked up from reference TRBV15 and TRBJ1-1): DAMVIQNPRYQVTQFGKPVTLSCSQTLNHNVMYWYQQKSSQAPKLLFHYYDKDFNNEADTPDNFQSRRPNTSFCFLDIRSPGLGDTAMYLCATSRDMGFGTEAFFGQGTRLTVV.

J is TRBJ2-7 and V is TRBV5-5; TRBD1 matches 11 bases. Per the germline V gene, CDR1 is SGHKS and CDR2 is YYEKEE (reference sequence). V lost 2 bases, J lost 2 bases, and 3 bases stayed unmatched. The CDR3 spans 15 residues. Here the CDR3 DNA reads TGTGCCAGCAGCTTTTCGGGACAGGGGGCCTACGAGCAGTACTTC. Its protein is CASSFSGQGAYEQYF. The whole variable domain, filled in from reference TRBV5-5 and TRBJ2-7, reads DAGVTQSPTHLIKTRGQQVTLRCSPISGHKSVSWYQQVLGQGPQFIFQYYEKEERGRGNFPDRFSARQFPNYSSELNVNALLLGDSALYLCASSFSGQGAYEQYFGPGTRLTVT.

This sequence joins TRBV5-4 and TRBJ2-5, with 8 bases fitting TRBD2. CDR3 length: 15 residues. With V trimmed by 4 bases and J by 9 bases, 14 bases remained unmatched. The germline V gene has CDR1 SGHNT and CDR2 YYREEE (reference sequence). CDR3 nucleotides: TGTGCCAGCAGCCAGGAGCGGGGGACTCGGGGGTCCCAGTACTTC. Its protein product is CASSQERGTRGSQYF.

The J gene is TRBJ1-5, the V gene TRBV19, with D uncertain. The CDR3 consists of 15 residues. V shed 0 bases and J shed 9 bases, with 15 bases lying between them. Germline CDR1 and CDR2: LNHDA and SQIVND (reference sequence). The CDR3 is CASSIDRVGPRPQHF. The CDR3 bases are TGTGCCAGTAGTATAGATCGGGTCGGCCCCAGGCCCCAGCATTTT. Using reference TRBV19 and TRBJ1-5 for the parts outside the CDR3, the full variable domain is DGGITQSPKYLFRKEGQNVTLSCEQNLNHDAMYWYRQDPGQGLRLIYYSQIVNDFQKGDIAEGYSVSREKKESFPLTVTSAQKNPTAFYLCASSIDRVGPRPQHFGDGTRLSIL.

The V gene is TRBV5-5, the J gene TRBJ2-1; D is unresolved. V shed 3 bases and J shed 4 bases, with 11 bases lying between them. This CDR3 region has 14 residues. The V gene's germline CDR1 is SGHKS and CDR2 YYEKEE (reference sequence). The CDR3 DNA is TGTGCCAGCAGCTCGAGGCTTCAATACAATGAGCAGTTCTTC. It translates to CASSSRLQYNEQFF.

The chain is built from TRBV5-4 and TRBJ2-7; a weak D match, TRBD1 (5 bases). This CDR3 is 14 amino acids long. Trimming shortened V by 4 bases and J by 4 bases, and 15 bases separated the two germline ends. The germline V gene encodes CDR1 SGHNT and CDR2 YYREEE (reference sequence). CDR3 region: CASSPQGRLYEQYF. CDR3 bases: TGTGCCAGCAGCCCTCAGGGCAGGTTGTACGAGCAGTACTTC.

This clonotype has more than one count but fewer than ten. The chain employs TRBV6-6 and TRBJ2-1, with 9 bases matching TRBD1. The CDR3 runs 13 residues. V dropped 10 bases and J dropped 7; count of bases not matched to a gene: 8. CDR1 and CDR2 (germline): MNHNY, SVGAGI (reference sequence). This CDR3 is CAIRDREGNEQFF. As DNA, the CDR3 is TGTGCCATCCGGGACAGGGAGGGAAATGAGCAGTTCTTC.

The chain joins TRBV5-6 to TRBJ2-7, with TRBD2 matching 7 bases. Germline trimming cut 0 bases from V and 3 bases from J; bases unmatched to any gene: 9. The CDR3 has 16 amino acids. The germline V gene has CDR1 SGHDT and CDR2 YYEEEE. This chain's CDR3 is CASSLGTGGWGYEQYF. The CDR3 region has the DNA TGTGCCAGCAGCTTGGGGACGGGAGGTTGGGGCTACGAGCAGTACTTC.

The V gene is TRBV15, the J gene TRBJ1-4, with D unresolved. The CDR3 runs to 13 residues. Germline-derived CDR1 and CDR2 are LNHNV and YYDKDF (reference sequence). V lost 0 bases and J 8 bases, leaving 7 bases between the germline ends. Here the CDR3 DNA reads TGTGCCACCAGCAGAGACAGCGGGGAAAAACTGTTTTTT. It encodes CATSRDSGEKLFF.

This clonotype turned up a few times. The chain employs TRBV19 and TRBJ1-1, with D uncertain. The CDR3 is made up of 16 amino acids. CDR1 is LNHDA and CDR2 is SQIVND in the germline V gene (reference sequence). Trimming removed 2 bases at V and 1 base at J, with 14 bases between. CDR3 nucleotide sequence: TGTGCCAGTAGTATATATCAGGTGTATAGGAACACTGAAGCTTTCTTT. Protein product: CASSIYQVYRNTEAFF.

This clonotype has a handful of counts. This chain connects TRBV6-6 to TRBJ2-1; 9 nucleotides line up with TRBD2. Unmatched junction bases numbered 5, after V lost 3 bases and J lost 5 bases. CDR3 length equals 15 residues. Germline-derived CDR1 and CDR2 are MNHNY and SVGAGI (reference sequence). CDR3 nucleotides: TGTGCCAGCAGTTATCTAGCGGGGTATGACAATGAGCAGTTCTTC. It encodes CASSYLAGYDNEQFF.

By share, this clonotype ranks as medium-sized. The V call is TRBV29-1, the J call TRBJ2-1, with 9 bases aligning to TRBD1. Germline lookup yields CDR1 SQVTM and CDR2 ANQGSEA. The J segment lost 0 bases and the V segment lost 3 bases, leaving 3 bases of the junction unmatched. This CDR3 is built from 15 residues. CDR3 loop: CSVEDRGASYNEQFF. The CDR3 nucleotides read TGCAGCGTTGAGGACAGGGGAGCCTCCTACAATGAGCAGTTCTTC.

This chain joins TRBV29-1 and TRBJ2-7, with 9 positions matching TRBD1. The V gene's germline CDR1 is SQVTM and CDR2 ANQGSEA. This CDR3 has 15 amino acids. With 4 bases clipped from V and 2 bases from J, the junction kept 9 bases outside the gene matches. The CDR3 DNA is TGCAGCGTTGGGGCCGGGACAGGGCTTACCTACGAGCAGTACTTC. Protein: CSVGAGTGLTYEQYF.

Written as DNA, the CDR3 is TGTGCCAGCAGCTTAGCTTCCAGGGGCGAGCAGTACTTC. As protein: CASSLASRGEQYF. The rearrangement links TRBV7-6 to TRBJ2-7; D perhaps matches TRBD1 (6 bases). The V and J ends lost 0 bases and 6 bases respectively, with 9 bases between them. In germline, CDR1 is SGHVS, CDR2 FNYEAQ. The CDR3 has 13 residues.

In its sample, this clonotype was seen once. This chain links TRBV5-4 with TRBJ1-1; 8 bases map to TRBD1. This CDR3 has 14 amino acids. With V trimmed by 2 bases and J by 6 bases, 6 bases remained unmatched. Looked up from germline, CDR1 is SGHNT and CDR2 is YYREEE (reference sequence). For the CDR3, the DNA is TGTGCCAGCAGCTTCCCAGGGGGCAGCGCTGAAGCTTTCTTT. Translating gives CASSFPGGSAEAFF.